The next 23 T cell receptor beta chains were all read from a single sample in a study of blood T cell repertoires in COVID-19. Assay: immunoSEQ multiplex PCR; the TCRdb copy retains only in-frame clones and omits some. The repertoire holds about 68,000 clones, 80% to 90% seen once, with 7.5% to 9% in the top ten. The specimen was peripheral blood. All receptors come from a man between 45 and 60 years old with active COVID-19.

V gene TRBV5-1 combines with J gene TRBJ2-1, with 9 bases identical to TRBD2. The CDR3 has 16 amino acids. Germline CDR1 reads SGHRS; CDR2 reads YFSETQ. J gave up 5 bases and V 4 bases, and 10 bases lay outside the gene matches. The CDR3 is CASSPRGTSKNNEQFF. The DNA for the CDR3 is TGCGCCAGCAGCCCACGGGGGACTAGCAAAAACAATGAGCAGTTCTTC.

The V call is TRBV4-1, the J call TRBJ1-1; no clear D. The CDR3 is made up of 13 amino acids. V was trimmed by 4 bases and J by 12 bases, leaving 18 bases between them. Germline V CDR1 and CDR2: MGHRA, YSYEKL. CDR3 amino acids: CASSPTVNGITFF. The CDR3 region has the DNA TGCGCCAGCAGCCCAACGGTGAATGGTATTACTTTCTTT.

This chain uses TRBV4-3 with TRBJ1-6; D is unclear. CDR1 LGHNA and CDR2 YSLEER come from the germline V gene. With 0 bases removed from V and 10 bases from J, the gap between germline ends came to 10 bases. This CDR3 comprises 14 residues. The CDR3 spells CASSQEVSRSPLHF. CDR3 coding DNA: TGCGCCAGCAGCCAAGAAGTAAGTCGGTCACCCCTCCACTTT.

CDR3: CATSDSSAGNNEQFF. CDR3 nucleotide sequence: TGTGCCACCAGTGATTCGTCGGCAGGTAACAATGAGCAGTTCTTC. This chain connects TRBV24-1 to TRBJ2-1; D gene uncertain. Trimming cost V 2 bases and J 5 bases, with 12 bases left between them. The CDR3 length is 15 residues. CDR1 is KGHDR, CDR2 SFDVKD, per germline.

This chain uses TRBV5-1 with TRBJ2-5; the match to TRBD2 covers 7 bases. CDR1 SGHRS and CDR2 YFSETQ come from the germline V gene. Trimming at V came to 4 bases and at J to 4 bases, leaving 13 bases not matched to a gene. CDR3 length: 16 amino acids. The CDR3 nucleotides read TGCGCCAGCAGCACGGGGGGACCAGGACTTTCAGAGACCCAGTACTTC. Translating gives CASSTGGPGLSETQYF. Looking up the rest from reference TRBV5-1 and TRBJ2-5 gives the full variable domain: KAGVTQTPRYLIKTRGQQVTLSCSPISGHRSVSWYQQTPGQGLQFLFEYFSETQRNKGNFPGRFSGRQFSNSRSEMNVSTLELGDSALYLCASSTGGPGLSETQYFGPGTRLLVL.

The rearrangement uses TRBV29-1 and TRBJ2-1; D may be TRBD1 (6 bases). Germline CDR1 is SQVTM and CDR2 is ANQGSEA. Deletions cut 0 bases from V and 4 bases from J, with 10 bases between. The CDR3 covers 14 residues. CDR3 nucleotide sequence: TGCAGCGTTGAAGACAGGGGCCGATACAATGAGCAGTTCTTC. Its translation: CSVEDRGRYNEQFF.

This chain joins TRBV5-1 and TRBJ2-7; possibly TRBD1 for D (6 bases). Germline V CDR1 and CDR2: SGHRS, YFSETQ. V was trimmed by 6 bases and J by 3 bases, leaving 22 bases between them. The CDR3 contains 16 residues. As DNA, the CDR3 is TGCGCCAGCACCCTTAACGGGGCAGGGGCGATCTACGAGCAGTACTTC. It yields the protein CASTLNGAGAIYEQYF.

The chain has TRBV4-3 and TRBJ2-7, with D tentatively TRBD2 (5 bases). Germline V gene lookup returns CDR1 LGHNA and CDR2 YSLEER. The CDR3 loop spans 15 amino acids. Between the trimmed V and J ends, which lost 0 bases and 6 bases, there was a span of 15 bases. CDR3 in DNA: TGCGCCAGCAGCCAAGATCGGACTGCCGCCACCGAGCAGTACTTC. Its translation is CASSQDRTAATEQYF.

The chain carries TRBV6-5 and TRBJ1-4, with 11 bases identical to TRBD1. From germline, CDR1 is MNHEY and CDR2 SVGAGI. Germline trimming cut 0 bases from V and 7 bases from J; bases unmatched to any gene: 4. The CDR3 spans 16 residues. For the CDR3, the DNA is TGTGCCAGCAGTTACTCCGCAGGGACAGGGGGTGAAAAACTGTTTTTT. Translation gives CASSYSAGTGGEKLFF.

The chain joins TRBV7-2 to TRBJ2-7; possible D gene TRBD1, 5 bases. V lost 2 bases to trimming and J lost 5 bases, with 10 bases between them. Germline CDR1 and CDR2: SGHTA and FQGNSA. The CDR3 loop spans 13 amino acids. The CDR3 DNA sequence: TGTGCCAGCAGCTTACAGGAAGGGGACGAGCAGTACTTC. Its translation: CASSLQEGDEQYF.

The chain has TRBV6-5 and TRBJ2-1, with D tentatively TRBD2 (6 bases). Deletions cut 5 bases from V and 7 bases from J, with 15 bases between. CDR1 and CDR2 from the germline V gene are MNHEY and SVGAGI. CDR3 size: 14 residues. The CDR3 region has the DNA TGTGCCAGCAGTCGACCGACTAGTTTAAATGAGCAGTTCTTC. Protein: CASSRPTSLNEQFF.

The V and J genes are TRBV6-6 and TRBJ2-2; D is ambiguous. Per germline, CDR1 MNHNY and CDR2 SVGAGI (reference sequence). V dropped 2 bases and J dropped 0 bases, with 4 bases sitting between them. This CDR3 contains 14 residues. The CDR3 bases are TGTGCCAGCAGTTACGAGACGAACACCGGGGAGCTGTTTTTT. Translating it yields CASSYETNTGELFF.

The genes are TRBV19 and TRBJ2-5; D is perhaps TRBD1 (6 bases). The CDR3 loop spans 15 amino acids. Germline CDR1 LNHDA, CDR2 SQIVND (reference sequence). V was clipped by 4 bases and J by 3 bases, with 15 bases between them. CDR3 residues: CASSTPGTTEETQYF. The CDR3 DNA reads TGTGCCAGTAGTACCCCCGGGACAACAGAAGAGACCCAGTACTTC.

The CDR3 DNA sequence: TGTGCCAGCAGTGATGGGGGCAGGGATAGCAATCAGCCCCAGCATTTT. Translated: CASSDGGRDSNQPQHF. The rearrangement links TRBV25-1 to TRBJ1-5; a possible D gene is TRBD1 (6 bases). The CDR3 runs 16 residues. Germline CDR1 MGHDK, CDR2 SYGVNS. Deletions cut 3 bases from V and 0 bases from J, with 12 bases between.

The rearrangement uses TRBV5-4 and TRBJ2-5, with TRBD1 matching 7 bases. V shed 3 bases and J 1 base; nucleotides not matched to a gene: 3. The germline V gene has CDR1 SGHNT and CDR2 YYREEE (reference sequence). The CDR3 loop spans 14 amino acids. CDR3 nucleotides: TGTGCCAGCAGCTCGGACAGGTTCCAAGAGACCCAGTACTTC. This codes for CASSSDRFQETQYF.

In the case of this clone: The junction and the germline gene differ at one end; a read error may be behind it. CDR3 nucleotide sequence: TGTACCAGCAGTCCGACGACAGGCCTACTCGATTCACCCCTCCACTTT. The encoded protein is CTSSPTTGLLDSPLHF. The chain recombines TRBV27 with TRBJ1-6; TRBD1 is a possible D gene (6 bases). Germline V gives CDR1 MNHEY, CDR2 SMNVEV (reference sequence). This CDR3 has 16 amino acids.

Worth noting for this clone: Relative to the germline gene, one junction end is altered; a read error may explain this. The V gene is TRBV6-2 or TRBV6-3, the J gene TRBJ2-7; 8 bases are shared with TRBD2. Per the germline V gene, CDR1 is MNHEY and CDR2 is SVGEGT. This CDR3 is built from 16 residues. CDR3 amino acids: CASSLRSSGVDYGQYF. The CDR3 DNA is TGTGCCAGCAGTTTGAGGAGTAGCGGGGTGGACTACGGGCAGTACTTC.

This clone was detected once. The chain employs TRBV7-2 and TRBJ2-7, with D perhaps TRBD2 (5 bases). V dropped 4 bases and J dropped 4 bases, with 14 bases sitting between them. The CDR3 has 14 amino acids. Germline CDR1 is SGHTA and CDR2 is FQGNSA. The CDR3: CASSSTNSWYEQYF. CDR3 DNA: TGTGCCAGCAGCTCGACTAATTCTTGGTACGAGCAGTACTTC.

The J gene is TRBJ1-1, the V gene TRBV5-1; D gene ambiguous. The CDR3 length is 14 residues. The germline V gene encodes CDR1 SGHRS and CDR2 YFSETQ. V shed 4 bases and J shed 4 bases, with 14 bases lying between them. This chain's CDR3 is CASSPDSESTEAFF. DNA for the CDR3: TGCGCCAGCAGCCCGGACTCAGAAAGCACTGAAGCTTTCTTT.

A word on this clone: At the DNA level, this CDR3 is encoded by other sequences in the same sample as well. The chain has TRBV15 and TRBJ1-1; a possible D gene is TRBD1 (5 bases). With 2 bases removed from V and 1 base from J, the gap between germline ends came to 5 bases. Germline V gene data show CDR1 as LNHNV and CDR2 as YYDKDF (reference sequence). The length of the CDR3 is 13 residues. The DNA for the CDR3 is TGTGCCACCAGCAGAACAGGGAACACTGAAGCTTTCTTT. As protein: CATSRTGNTEAFF.

The chain uses TRBV2 and TRBJ1-4; D is unresolved. CDR1 and CDR2 (germline): SNHLY, FYNNEI. V lost 7 bases and J lost 5, with 11 bases in between. This CDR3 has 13 amino acids. The CDR3 bases are TGTGCCAGCATTCGAGCGGTGAATGAAAAACTGTTTTTT. Translating gives CASIRAVNEKLFF.

DNA for the CDR3: TGTGCCAGCAGTGTAGGGAGCGGGACAGGGGGCTACGAGCAGTACTTC. It is translated as CASSVGSGTGGYEQYF. The chain joins TRBV6-2 or TRBV6-3 to TRBJ2-7, with 11 bases aligning to TRBD1. Germline CDR1 MNHEY, CDR2 SVGEGT. The CDR3 covers 16 residues. Unmatched junction bases numbered 9, after V lost 5 bases and J lost 3 bases.

The chain uses TRBV2 and TRBJ2-5, with TRBD2 matching 9 bases. CDR1 SNHLY and CDR2 FYNNEI come from the germline V gene. V gave up 6 bases and J gave up 5 bases; unmatched junction bases: 13. The CDR3 spans 16 residues. The CDR3 DNA reads as TGTGCCAGCAGGAGACAGCCTAGCGGGGCAGGGGAGACCCAGTACTTC. Encoded protein: CASRRQPSGAGETQYF.